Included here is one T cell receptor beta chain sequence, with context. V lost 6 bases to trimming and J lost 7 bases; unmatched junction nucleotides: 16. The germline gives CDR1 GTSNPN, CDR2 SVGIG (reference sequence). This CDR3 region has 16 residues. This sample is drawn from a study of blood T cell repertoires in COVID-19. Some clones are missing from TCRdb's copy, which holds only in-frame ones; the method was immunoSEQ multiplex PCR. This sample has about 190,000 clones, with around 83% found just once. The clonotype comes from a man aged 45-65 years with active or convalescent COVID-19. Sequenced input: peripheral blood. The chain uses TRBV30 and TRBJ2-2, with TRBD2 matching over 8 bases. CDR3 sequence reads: CACPRSGTSWVGELFF. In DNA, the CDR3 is TGTGCCTGCCCTCGAAGCGGGACTAGTTGGGTCGGGGAGCTGTTTTTT.